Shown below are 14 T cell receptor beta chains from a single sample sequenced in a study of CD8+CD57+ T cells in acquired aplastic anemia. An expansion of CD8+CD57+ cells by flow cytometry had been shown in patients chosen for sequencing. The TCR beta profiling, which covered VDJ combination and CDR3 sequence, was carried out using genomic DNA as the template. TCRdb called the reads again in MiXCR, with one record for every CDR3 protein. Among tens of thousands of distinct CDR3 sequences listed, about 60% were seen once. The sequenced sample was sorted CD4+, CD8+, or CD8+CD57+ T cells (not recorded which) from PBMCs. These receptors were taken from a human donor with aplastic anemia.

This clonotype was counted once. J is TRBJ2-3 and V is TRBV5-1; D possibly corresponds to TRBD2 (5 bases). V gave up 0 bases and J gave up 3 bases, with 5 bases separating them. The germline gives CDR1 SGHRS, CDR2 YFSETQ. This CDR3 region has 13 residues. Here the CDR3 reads CASSLGETDTQYF. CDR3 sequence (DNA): TGCGCCAGCAGCTTGGGGGAGACAGATACGCAGTATTTT.

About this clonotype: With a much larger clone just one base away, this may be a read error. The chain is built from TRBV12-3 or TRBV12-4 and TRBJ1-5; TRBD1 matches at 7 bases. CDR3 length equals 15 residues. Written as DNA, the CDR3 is TGTGCCGGCAGTCTGACCGGGACAGTTAATCAGCCCCAGCATTTT. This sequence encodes CAGSLTGTVNQPQHF.

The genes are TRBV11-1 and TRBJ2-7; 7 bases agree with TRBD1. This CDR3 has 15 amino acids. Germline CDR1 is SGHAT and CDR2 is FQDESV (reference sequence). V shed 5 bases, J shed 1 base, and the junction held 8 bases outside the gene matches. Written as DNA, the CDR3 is TGTGCCAGCAGCCCGACAGGGAGCTTATCCTACGAGCAGTACTTC. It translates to CASSPTGSLSYEQYF.

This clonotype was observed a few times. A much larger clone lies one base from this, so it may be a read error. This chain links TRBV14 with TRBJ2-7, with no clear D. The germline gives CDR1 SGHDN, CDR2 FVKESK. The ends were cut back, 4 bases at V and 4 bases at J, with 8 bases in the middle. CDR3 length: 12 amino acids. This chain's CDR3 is CASSRGRYEQYF. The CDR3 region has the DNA TGTGCCAGCAGCCGAGGCAGGTACGAGCAGTACTTC.

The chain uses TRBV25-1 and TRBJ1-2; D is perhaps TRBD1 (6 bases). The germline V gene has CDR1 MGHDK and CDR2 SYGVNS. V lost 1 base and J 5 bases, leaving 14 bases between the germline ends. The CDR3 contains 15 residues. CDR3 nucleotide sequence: TGTGCCAGCAGTGAATGGGACAACTACTTATATGGCTACACCTTC. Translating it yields CASSEWDNYLYGYTF.

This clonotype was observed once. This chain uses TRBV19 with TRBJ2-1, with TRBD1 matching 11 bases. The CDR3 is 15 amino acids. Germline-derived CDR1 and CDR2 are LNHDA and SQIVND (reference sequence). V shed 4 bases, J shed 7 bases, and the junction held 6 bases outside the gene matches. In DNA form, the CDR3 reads TGTGCCAGTAGTACGGACAGGGGGCAGGTGAATGAGCAGTTCTTC. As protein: CASSTDRGQVNEQFF.

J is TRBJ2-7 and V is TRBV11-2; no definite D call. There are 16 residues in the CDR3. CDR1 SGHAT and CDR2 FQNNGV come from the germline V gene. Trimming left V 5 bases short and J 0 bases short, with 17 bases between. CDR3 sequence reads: CASSPLASIYSYEQYF. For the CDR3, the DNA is TGTGCCAGCAGCCCGTTGGCCAGTATCTACTCCTACGAGCAGTACTTC.

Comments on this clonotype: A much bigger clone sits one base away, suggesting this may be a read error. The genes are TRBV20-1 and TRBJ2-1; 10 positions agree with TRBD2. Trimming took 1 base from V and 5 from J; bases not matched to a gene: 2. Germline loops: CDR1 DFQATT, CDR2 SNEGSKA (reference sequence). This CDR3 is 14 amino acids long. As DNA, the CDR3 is TGCAGTGCTAGAGGACTAGCGGGCCACAATGAGCAGTTCTTC. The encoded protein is CSARGLAGHNEQFF.

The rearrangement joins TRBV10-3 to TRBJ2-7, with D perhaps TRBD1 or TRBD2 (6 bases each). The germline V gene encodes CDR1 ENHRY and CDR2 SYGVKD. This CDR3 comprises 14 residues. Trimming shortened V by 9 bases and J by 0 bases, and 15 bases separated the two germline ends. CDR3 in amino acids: CAIGGQGSSYEQYF. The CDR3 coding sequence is TGTGCCATTGGGGGGCAGGGAAGCTCCTACGAGCAGTACTTC.

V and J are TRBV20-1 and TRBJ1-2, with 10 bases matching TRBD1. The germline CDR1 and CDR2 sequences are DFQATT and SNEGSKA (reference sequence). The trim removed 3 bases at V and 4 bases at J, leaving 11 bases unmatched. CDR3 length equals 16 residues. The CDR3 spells CSARSGTGALSYGYTF. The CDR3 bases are TGCAGTGCTAGGTCCGGGACAGGGGCCCTATCCTATGGCTACACCTTC.

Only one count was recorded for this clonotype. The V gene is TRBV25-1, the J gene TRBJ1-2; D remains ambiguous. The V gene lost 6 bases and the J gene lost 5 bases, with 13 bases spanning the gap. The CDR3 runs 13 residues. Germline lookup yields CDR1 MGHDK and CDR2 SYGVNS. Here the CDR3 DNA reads TGTGCCAGCAGGGCAAACGGGGATTATGGCTACACCTTC. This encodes CASRANGDYGYTF.

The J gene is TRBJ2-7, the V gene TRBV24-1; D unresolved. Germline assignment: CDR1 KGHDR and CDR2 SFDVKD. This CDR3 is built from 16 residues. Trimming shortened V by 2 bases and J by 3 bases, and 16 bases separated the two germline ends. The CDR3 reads CATSDSTRRPDYEQYF. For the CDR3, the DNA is TGTGCCACCAGTGATTCGACACGGCGGCCTGACTACGAGCAGTACTTC.

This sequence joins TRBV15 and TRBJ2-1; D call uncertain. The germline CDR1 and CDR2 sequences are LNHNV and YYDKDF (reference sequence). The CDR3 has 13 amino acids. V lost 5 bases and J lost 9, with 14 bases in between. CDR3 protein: CATSGSVVGEQFF. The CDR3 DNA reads TGTGCCACCAGCGGGTCGGTGGTGGGTGAGCAGTTCTTC.

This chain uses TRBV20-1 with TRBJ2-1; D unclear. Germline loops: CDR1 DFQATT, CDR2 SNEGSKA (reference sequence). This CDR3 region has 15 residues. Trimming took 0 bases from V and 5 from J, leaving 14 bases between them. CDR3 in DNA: TGCAGTGCTAGAGAGGCAGGAGTGGACCACAATGAGCAGTTCTTC. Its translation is CSAREAGVDHNEQFF.